Below, 17 T cell receptor beta chains from the same sample are listed, as sequenced in a study of long-term antiretroviral therapy in people with HIV. immunoSEQ v3.0 was run at survey level. Generated by immunoSEQ multiplex PCR, the TCRdb table keeps only in-frame clones and is missing some. The profile shows around 39,000 clones, less than 90% of them singletons. Here the sequenced sample was unsorted PBMCs, taken 1 year after starting antiretroviral therapy. All receptors derive from a man aged 18 to 35 with HIV.

This rearrangement joins TRBV5-4 to TRBJ2-1; D is possibly TRBD2 (6 bases). The germline V gene has CDR1 SGHNT and CDR2 YYREEE (reference sequence). V was shortened by 0 bases and J by 3 bases, with 13 bases between the two germline ends. The CDR3 is 16 amino acids. This chain's CDR3 is CASSLGWRGVYNEQFF. The DNA for the CDR3 is TGTGCCAGCAGCTTGGGGTGGCGGGGCGTCTACAATGAGCAGTTCTTC.

The gene calls are TRBV6-5 and TRBJ2-1; TRBD1 matches 12 bases. Germline-derived CDR1 and CDR2 are MNHEY and SVGAGI. The trim removed 5 bases at V and 7 bases at J, leaving 6 bases unmatched. The CDR3 runs to 15 residues. CDR3 sequence (DNA): TGTGCCAGCAGTCGGGGACAGGGGGCTCTTAATGAGCAGTTCTTC. The encoded protein is CASSRGQGALNEQFF.

The chain combines TRBV5-1 with TRBJ2-7; TRBD1 is a possible D gene (5 bases). The CDR3 loop spans 13 amino acids. Trimming shortened V by 0 bases and J by 4 bases, and 8 bases separated the two germline ends. The germline gives CDR1 SGHRS, CDR2 YFSETQ. The CDR3 bases are TGCGCCAGCAGCTTGGGACAGCTATACGAGCAGTACTTC. This gives the protein CASSLGQLYEQYF.

The chain is built from TRBV28 and TRBJ1-5; tentatively, D is TRBD1 (6 bases). With 1 base removed from V and 4 bases from J, the gap between germline ends came to 11 bases. The CDR3 is 15 amino acids. Per germline, CDR1 MDHEN and CDR2 SYDVKM. The CDR3 protein is CASSLSGAQNQPQHF. Here the CDR3 DNA reads TGTGCCAGCAGTTTATCGGGGGCGCAGAATCAGCCCCAGCATTTT. Combining the CDR3 with reference TRBV28 and TRBJ1-5 gives the whole variable domain DVKVTQSSRYLVKRTGEKVFLECVQDMDHENMFWYRQDPGLGLRLIYFSYDVKMKEKGDIPEGYSVSREKKERFSLILESASTNQTSMYLCASSLSGAQNQPQHFGDGTRLSIL.

This chain connects TRBV28 to TRBJ2-2, with 12 positions matching TRBD2. Germline-derived CDR1 and CDR2 are MDHEN and SYDVKM. Trimming removed 5 bases from V and 6 bases from J; junction bases left unmatched: 7. The CDR3 totals 16 residues. Here the CDR3 reads CASSPRTSGISGELFF. The DNA of the CDR3 is TGTGCCAGCAGTCCCCGGACTAGCGGGATATCCGGGGAGCTGTTTTTT.

The chain is built from TRBV27 and TRBJ2-5, with no clear D. Germline assignment: CDR1 MNHEY and CDR2 SMNVEV (reference sequence). CDR3 length: 14 amino acids. The V end lost 5 bases, the J end lost 4 bases, and 14 bases lay between the germline ends. CDR3 sequence: CASSNVPEAETQYF. CDR3 nucleotides: TGTGCCAGCAGTAACGTCCCCGAGGCAGAGACCCAGTACTTC.

The chain combines TRBV6-1 with TRBJ2-7, with TRBD1 matching 8 bases. Germline values: CDR1 MNHNS, CDR2 SASEGT. CDR3 length: 14 residues. V gave up 6 bases and J gave up 5 bases; unmatched junction bases: 9. The CDR3, as DNA: TGTGCCAGCAGCGCCCGGACAGGGAACAACGAGCAGTACTTC. Its translation: CASSARTGNNEQYF.

The CDR3 sequence is CASSAGTHEQYF. The CDR3 nucleotides read TGTGCCAGCAGTGCCGGGACCCACGAGCAGTACTTC. The gene calls are TRBV25-1 and TRBJ2-7, with D possibly being TRBD1 or TRBD2 (5 bases each). Deletions cut 4 bases from V and 5 bases from J, with 9 bases between. The CDR3 consists of 12 residues. CDR1 and CDR2 (germline): MGHDK, SYGVNS.

The chain uses TRBV27 and TRBJ1-4, with TRBD1 identical over 7 bases. CDR1 MNHEY and CDR2 SMNVEV come from the germline V gene (reference sequence). CDR3 length equals 15 residues. Trimming at V came to 5 bases and at J to 2 bases, leaving 5 bases not matched to a gene. The CDR3 DNA reads TGTGCCAGCAGTCCGAACAGGGGCACTAATGAAAAACTGTTTTTT. This translates into CASSPNRGTNEKLFF.

This CDR3 is CASSLGGQGRQPQHF. CDR3 coding DNA: TGTGCCAGCAGCTTAGGGGGACAGGGGCGGCAGCCCCAGCATTTT. This chain links TRBV11-2 with TRBJ1-5; 10 bases line up with TRBD1. The junction had 4 bases not matched to a gene; V was cut back by 1 base and J by 7 bases. Germline CDR1 SGHAT, CDR2 FQNNGV. CDR3 length: 15 amino acids.

CDR3 bases: TGTGCCAGCTCACCACAGGGCACCTATGGCTACACCTTC. It specifies CASSPQGTYGYTF. This rearrangement joins TRBV18 to TRBJ1-2; D unclear. Trimming took off 1 base at V and 4 bases at J, with 7 bases between the two ends. This CDR3 has 13 amino acids. Per germline, CDR1 KGHSH and CDR2 LQKENI.

The V gene is TRBV7-9, the J gene TRBJ1-5; tentative D call: TRBD1 (5 bases). V gave up 0 bases and J gave up 2 bases, with 8 bases separating them. CDR3 length: 15 residues. Germline V gives CDR1 SEHNR, CDR2 FQNEAQ (reference sequence). CDR3 nucleotide sequence: TGTGCCAGCAGCTTAGCGGGGGTAGGCAATCAGCCCCAGCATTTT. Residues: CASSLAGVGNQPQHF.

The rearrangement joins TRBV18 to TRBJ2-5; D may be TRBD2 (6 bases). Germline-derived CDR1 and CDR2 are KGHSH and LQKENI. Trimming pared 3 bases from V and 2 bases from J, leaving 7 bases between. The CDR3 spans 13 residues. As DNA, the CDR3 is TGTGCCAGCTCACCCGGGACTCAAGAGACCCAGTACTTC. Amino acids: CASSPGTQETQYF.

The chain has TRBV29-1 and TRBJ2-7, with TRBD1 matching over 7 bases. The CDR3 runs to 16 residues. Germline assignment: CDR1 SQVTM and CDR2 ANQGSEA. The ends lost 5 bases at V and 3 bases at J; junction bases unmatched: 16. Here the CDR3 DNA reads TGCAGCGTTTTGGAGACAGGGCAGGGGAATTACTACGAGCAGTACTTC. Encoded protein: CSVLETGQGNYYEQYF.

The chain uses TRBV4-3 and TRBJ2-7; D ambiguous. CDR1 is LGHNA and CDR2 is YSLEER in the germline V gene. Trimming left V 0 bases short and J 3 bases short, with 6 bases between. The CDR3 length is 13 residues. CDR3 sequence (DNA): TGCGCCAGCAGCCAAGATTTAGGCTACGAGCAGTACTTC. The encoded protein is CASSQDLGYEQYF.

This clone has more than one count but fewer than ten. The chain joins TRBV5-6 to TRBJ1-1; 7 bases are shared with TRBD1. Losses at the gene ends were 0 bases for V and 7 bases for J; bases not matched to a gene: 9. The CDR3 contains 15 residues. Germline CDR1 and CDR2: SGHDT and YYEEEE. The CDR3 DNA is TGTGCCAGCAGCTTGGAACTGGACGGGACAGATGAAGCTTTCTTT. Translated, it gives CASSLELDGTDEAFF.

The table lists this clone with a few counts. This chain connects TRBV27 to TRBJ1-2; tentative D call: TRBD1 (6 bases). This CDR3 comprises 15 residues. The germline CDR1 and CDR2 sequences are MNHEY and SMNVEV (reference sequence). The V gene lost 0 bases and the J gene lost 3 bases, with 11 bases spanning the gap. The CDR3 region is CASSLSVTGHYGYTF. The CDR3 bases are TGTGCCAGCAGTTTATCCGTAACAGGGCACTATGGCTACACCTTC.